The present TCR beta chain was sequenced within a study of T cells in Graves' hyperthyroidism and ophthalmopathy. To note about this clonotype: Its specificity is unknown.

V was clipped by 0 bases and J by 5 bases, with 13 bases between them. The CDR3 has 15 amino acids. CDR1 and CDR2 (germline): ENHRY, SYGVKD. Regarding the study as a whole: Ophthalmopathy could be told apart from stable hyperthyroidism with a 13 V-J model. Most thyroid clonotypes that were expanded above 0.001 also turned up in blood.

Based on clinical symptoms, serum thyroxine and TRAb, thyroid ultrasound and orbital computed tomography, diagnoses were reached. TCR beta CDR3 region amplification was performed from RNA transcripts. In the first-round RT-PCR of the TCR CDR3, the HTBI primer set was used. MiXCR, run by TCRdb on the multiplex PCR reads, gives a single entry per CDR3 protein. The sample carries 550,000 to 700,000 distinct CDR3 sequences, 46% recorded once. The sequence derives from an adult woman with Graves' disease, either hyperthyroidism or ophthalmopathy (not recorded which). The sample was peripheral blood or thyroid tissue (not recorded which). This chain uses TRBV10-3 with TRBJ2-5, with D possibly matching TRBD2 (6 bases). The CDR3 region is CAISESTAGRETQYF. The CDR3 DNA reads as TGTGCCATCAGTGAGTCGACGGCAGGGAGGGAGACCCAGTACTTC.